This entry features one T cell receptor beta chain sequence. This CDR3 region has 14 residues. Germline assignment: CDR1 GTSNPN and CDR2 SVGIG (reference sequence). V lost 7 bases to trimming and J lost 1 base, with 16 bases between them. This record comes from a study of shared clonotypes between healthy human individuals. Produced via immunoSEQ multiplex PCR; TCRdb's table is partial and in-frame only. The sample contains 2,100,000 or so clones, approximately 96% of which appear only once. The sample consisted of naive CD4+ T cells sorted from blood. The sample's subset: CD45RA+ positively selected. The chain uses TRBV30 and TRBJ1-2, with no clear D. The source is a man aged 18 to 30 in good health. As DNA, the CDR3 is TGTGCCTCCCCGGGCCCTAAATATAACTATGGCTACACCTTC. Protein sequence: CASPGPKYNYGYTF.